Only a few counts were recorded for the clone carrying this T cell receptor beta chain. Its target is unknown. V lost 10 bases to trimming and J lost 0 bases, with 16 bases between them. CDR1 ENHRY and CDR2 SYGVKD come from the germline V gene. The CDR3 runs 14 residues. The data derive from a study of T cells in localized non-small cell lung cancer. The repertoire was sequenced with immunoSEQ multiplex PCR; TCRdb's copy has only in-frame clones and lacks some. The repertoire consists of around 2,700 clones, with roughly 28% occurring once and the leading ten covering about 16%. The study, taken as a whole, reports: Researchers found a median around 50 of the top 100 tumor clones in adjacent lung. Of the tissues analyzed, uninvolved adjacent lung showed maximal T cell clonality, greater than tumor.

This clonotype was obtained from a female donor of 60 years or more with stage II squamous cell lung carcinoma. Sequencing was performed on lung tumor tissue, taken before any cancer treatment. This chain connects TRBV10-3 to TRBJ2-7; perhaps D is TRBD1 or TRBD2 (6 bases each). CDR3 bases: TGTGCCAGCAGAGAGGGGGGAAGCTCCTACGAGCAGTACTTC. This encodes CASREGGSSYEQYF.